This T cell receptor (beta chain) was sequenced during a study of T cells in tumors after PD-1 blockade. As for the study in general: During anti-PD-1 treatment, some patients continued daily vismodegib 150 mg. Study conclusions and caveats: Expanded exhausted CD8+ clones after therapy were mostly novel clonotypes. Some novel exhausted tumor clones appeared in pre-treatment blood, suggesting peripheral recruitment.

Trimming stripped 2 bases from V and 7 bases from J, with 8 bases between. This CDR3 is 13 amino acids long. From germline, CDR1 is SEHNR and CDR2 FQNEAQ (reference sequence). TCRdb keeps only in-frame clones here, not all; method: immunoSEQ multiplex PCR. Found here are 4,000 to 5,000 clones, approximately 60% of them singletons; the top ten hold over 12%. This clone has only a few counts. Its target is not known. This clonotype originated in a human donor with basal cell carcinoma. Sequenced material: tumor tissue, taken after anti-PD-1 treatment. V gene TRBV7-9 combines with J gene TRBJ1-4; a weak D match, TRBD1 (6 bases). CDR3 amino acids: CASSLRGGEKLFF. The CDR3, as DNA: TGTGCCAGCAGCTTAAGAGGGGGTGAAAAACTGTTTTTT. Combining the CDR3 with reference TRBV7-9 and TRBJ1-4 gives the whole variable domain DTGVSQNPRHKITKRGQNVTFRCDPISEHNRLYWYRQTLGQGPEFLTYFQNEAQLEKSRLLSDRFSAERPKGSFSTLEIQRTEQGDSAMYLCASSLRGGEKLFFGSGTQLSVL.